Shown below are 17 T cell receptor beta chains from a single sample sequenced in a study of blood T cell repertoires in COVID-19. This table comes from immunoSEQ multiplex PCR, and its TCRdb copy is limited to in-frame clones, with some not included. The profile shows roughly 300,000 clones, 70% to 90% of them singletons. Sequenced sample: peripheral blood. These receptor sequences come from a woman in her forties or fifties who had recovered from COVID-19.

This clone was seen a single time. This sequence joins TRBV29-1 and TRBJ1-2, with D possibly TRBD1 on 6 matching bases. The V gene's germline CDR1 is SQVTM and CDR2 ANQGSEA. The V end lost 3 bases, the J end lost 3 bases, and 8 bases lay between the germline ends. The CDR3 is 12 residues long. Written as DNA, the CDR3 is TGCAGCGTTGATGGACAGTACTATGGCTACACCTTC. Translated, it gives CSVDGQYYGYTF.

The chain employs TRBV28 and TRBJ2-7; 9 bases align to TRBD2. V was pared by 6 bases and J by 3 bases, with 0 bases of the junction left unmatched. The CDR3 totals 12 residues. Germline V gene lookup returns CDR1 MDHEN and CDR2 SYDVKM. CDR3 in DNA: TGTGCCAGCAGAGCGGGAGGCTACGAGCAGTACTTC. It yields the protein CASRAGGYEQYF.

The genes are TRBV28 and TRBJ1-4; TRBD1 matches at 10 bases. Germline CDR1 MDHEN, CDR2 SYDVKM. The CDR3 is 14 residues long. With 6 bases clipped from V and 8 bases from J, the junction kept 6 bases outside the gene matches. CDR3 in amino acids: CASSLDRGREKLFF. CDR3 sequence (DNA): TGTGCCAGCAGCCTAGACAGGGGGCGAGAAAAACTGTTTTTT. Full variable domain (missing parts from reference TRBV28 and TRBJ1-4): DVKVTQSSRYLVKRTGEKVFLECVQDMDHENMFWYRQDPGLGLRLIYFSYDVKMKEKGDIPEGYSVSREKKERFSLILESASTNQTSMYLCASSLDRGREKLFFGSGTQLSVL.

Ten or more counts support this clone. The rearrangement links TRBV2 to TRBJ1-2; D call uncertain. V was trimmed by 2 bases and J by 3 bases, leaving 10 bases between them. This CDR3 comprises 14 residues. Germline V gene sequence: CDR1 SNHLY, CDR2 FYNNEI. CDR3 nucleotide sequence: TGTGCCAGCAGTGAAACGGGGTTGTACTATGGCTACACCTTC. Its translation: CASSETGLYYGYTF.

This clone was counted a single time. The chain is built from TRBV3-1 (or the pseudogene TRBV3-2) and TRBJ1-1; a possible D gene is TRBD1 (5 bases). This CDR3 spans 15 amino acids. V was clipped by 6 bases and J by 11 bases, with 25 bases between them. CDR1 is LGHDT, CDR2 YNNKEL, per germline (reference sequence). In nucleotides, the CDR3 is TGTGCCAGCAGGATGCATGAGGACGTCGGGGGTAGCGCTTTCTTT. Protein sequence: CASRMHEDVGGSAFF.

V and J are TRBV2 and TRBJ2-7; 9 bases agree with TRBD1. The germline gives CDR1 SNHLY, CDR2 FYNNEI. V gave up 4 bases and J gave up 0 bases; unmatched junction bases: 4. CDR3 length: 15 amino acids. The CDR3 protein is CASSGTGASSYEQYF. The CDR3, as DNA: TGTGCCAGCAGTGGGACAGGGGCGAGCTCCTACGAGCAGTACTTC.

The J gene is TRBJ1-6, the V gene TRBV30; tentatively, D is TRBD1 (5 bases). Trimming left V 3 bases short and J 10 bases short, with 19 bases between. Germline CDR1 reads GTSNPN; CDR2 reads SVGIG (reference sequence). The CDR3 consists of 15 residues. CDR3 DNA sequence: TGTGCCTGGAGCGGGGAGCGGGGGGAGGCGTCACCCCTCCACTTT. It is translated as CAWSGERGEASPLHF.

The J gene is TRBJ2-3, the V gene TRBV7-9, with 11 bases lining up with TRBD2. With 5 bases clipped from V and 4 bases from J, the junction kept 8 bases outside the gene matches. The CDR3 consists of 16 residues. CDR1 is SEHNR and CDR2 is FQNEAQ in the germline V gene (reference sequence). CDR3 in amino acids: CASSHPTSGRPDTQYF. CDR3 DNA: TGTGCCAGCAGCCACCCCACTAGCGGGAGACCAGATACGCAGTATTTT.

The chain couples TRBV10-3 to TRBJ2-1; maybe TRBD2 (6 bases). The CDR3 covers 15 residues. V dropped 2 bases and J dropped 5 bases, with 13 bases sitting between them. Germline assignment: CDR1 ENHRY and CDR2 SYGVKD. DNA for the CDR3: TGTGCCATCAGTGAGCGGACGGGAGATCACAATGAGCAGTTCTTC. Translation: CAISERTGDHNEQFF.

The chain uses TRBV14 and TRBJ1-1, with TRBD1 matching 9 bases. J was trimmed by 5 bases and V by 4 bases; bases with no gene match: 11. The CDR3 contains 16 residues. Germline-derived CDR1 and CDR2 are SGHDN and FVKESK. CDR3 in DNA: TGTGCCAGCAGCCGATACCAGGGACAGGGAGGAACTGAAGCTTTCTTT. Translation gives CASSRYQGQGGTEAFF.

The gene calls are TRBV11-3 and TRBJ2-1; TRBD2 agrees at 11 bases. Germline assignment: CDR1 SGHNT and CDR2 YENEEA. J gave up 8 bases and V 3 bases, and 6 bases lay outside the gene matches. The CDR3 covers 15 residues. The CDR3 DNA is TGTGCCAGCAGCTTGGGCGGTAGCGGGAGGGATGAGCAGTTCTTC. Encoded protein: CASSLGGSGRDEQFF.

The chain employs TRBV6-5 and TRBJ1-5, with D hard to call. The CDR3 has 12 amino acids. Germline CDR1 MNHEY, CDR2 SVGAGI. V was trimmed by 5 bases and J by 15 bases, leaving 17 bases between them. The CDR3 sequence is CASSPGGLFWHF. In DNA form, the CDR3 reads TGTGCCAGCAGTCCCGGAGGGCTGTTCTGGCATTTT.

V is TRBV28 and J is TRBJ2-7, with D perhaps TRBD1 (6 bases). Germline CDR1 and CDR2: MDHEN and SYDVKM. V shed 7 bases and J shed 2 bases, with 12 bases lying between them. The CDR3 consists of 13 residues. The CDR3 loop reads CASMDSLTYEQYF. CDR3 DNA: TGTGCCAGCATGGACAGCCTAACCTACGAGCAGTACTTC.

The rearrangement uses TRBV27 and TRBJ1-1; D is unresolved. The CDR3 has 13 residues. Trimming left V 3 bases short and J 1 base short, with 6 bases between. The germline CDR1 and CDR2 sequences are MNHEY and SMNVEV (reference sequence). Written as DNA, the CDR3 is TGTGCCAGCAGTTTCGCCGGGAACACTGAAGCTTTCTTT. It encodes CASSFAGNTEAFF.

This chain uses TRBV11-2 with TRBJ1-2, with 9 bases fitting TRBD1. CDR3 length: 13 residues. Per germline, CDR1 SGHAT and CDR2 FQNNGV. The V and J ends lost 4 bases and 7 bases, in that order; junction bases with no gene match: 4. The CDR3 loop is CASSYDRGIGYTF. CDR3 nucleotides: TGTGCCAGCAGCTATGACAGGGGGATTGGCTACACCTTC.

The genes are TRBV10-3 and TRBJ2-7, with a tentative D call TRBD1 (6 bases). With 3 bases removed from V and 3 bases from J, the gap between germline ends came to 15 bases. Germline CDR1 is ENHRY and CDR2 is SYGVKD. This CDR3 is 15 amino acids long. The CDR3: CAISDPPGANYEQYF. The CDR3 region has the DNA TGTGCCATCAGTGACCCCCCAGGGGCCAACTACGAGCAGTACTTC.

The sample holds many counts of this clone. This chain joins TRBV6-2 or TRBV6-3 and TRBJ2-2; the match to TRBD1 covers 10 bases. Germline-derived CDR1 and CDR2 are MNHEY and SVGEGT. This CDR3 region has 14 residues. The V segment lost 5 bases and the J segment 4 bases; nucleotides outside the gene matches: 1. The CDR3 bases are TGTGCCAGCAGTCGGGACAGGGGCACCGGGGAGCTGTTTTTT. Translating gives CASSRDRGTGELFF.